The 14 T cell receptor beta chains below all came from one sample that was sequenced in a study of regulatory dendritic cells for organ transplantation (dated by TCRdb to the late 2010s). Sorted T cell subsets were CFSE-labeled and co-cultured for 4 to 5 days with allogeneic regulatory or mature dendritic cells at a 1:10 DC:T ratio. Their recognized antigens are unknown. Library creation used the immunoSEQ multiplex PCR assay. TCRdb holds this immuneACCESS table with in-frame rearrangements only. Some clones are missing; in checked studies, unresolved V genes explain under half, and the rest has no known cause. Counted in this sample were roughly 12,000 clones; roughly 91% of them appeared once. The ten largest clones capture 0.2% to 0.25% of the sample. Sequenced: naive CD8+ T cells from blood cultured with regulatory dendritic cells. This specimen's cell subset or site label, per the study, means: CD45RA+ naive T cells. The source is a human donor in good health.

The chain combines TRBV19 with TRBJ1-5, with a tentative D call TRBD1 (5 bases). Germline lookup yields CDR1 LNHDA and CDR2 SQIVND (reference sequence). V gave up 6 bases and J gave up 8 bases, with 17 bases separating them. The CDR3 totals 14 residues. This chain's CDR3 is CASRNSGGGEPQHF. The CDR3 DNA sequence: TGTGCCAGTAGGAACTCGGGGGGGGGTGAGCCCCAGCATTTT. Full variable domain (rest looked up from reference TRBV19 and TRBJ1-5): DGGITQSPKYLFRKEGQNVTLSCEQNLNHDAMYWYRQDPGQGLRLIYYSQIVNDFQKGDIAEGYSVSREKKESFPLTVTSAQKNPTAFYLCASRNSGGGEPQHFGDGTRLSIL.

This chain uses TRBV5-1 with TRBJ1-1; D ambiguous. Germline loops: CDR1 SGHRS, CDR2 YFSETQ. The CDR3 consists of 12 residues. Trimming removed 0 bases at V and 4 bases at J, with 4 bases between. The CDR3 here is CASSLDGTEAFF. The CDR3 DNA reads TGCGCCAGCAGCTTGGATGGCACTGAAGCTTTCTTT.

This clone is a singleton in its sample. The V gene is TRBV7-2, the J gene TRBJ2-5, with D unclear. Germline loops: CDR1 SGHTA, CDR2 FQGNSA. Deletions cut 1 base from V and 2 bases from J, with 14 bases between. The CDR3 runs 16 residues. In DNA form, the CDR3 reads TGTGCCAGCAGCTTAGGCTCCCTTTCGGCACAAGAGACCCAGTACTTC. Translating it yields CASSLGSLSAQETQYF.

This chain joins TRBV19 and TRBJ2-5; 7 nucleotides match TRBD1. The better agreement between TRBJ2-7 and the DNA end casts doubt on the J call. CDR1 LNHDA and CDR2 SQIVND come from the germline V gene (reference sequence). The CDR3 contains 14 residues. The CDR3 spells CASKLAQGSHEQYF. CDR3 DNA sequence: TGTGCCAGTAAGTTGGCACAGGGGTCCCACGAGCAGTACTTC.

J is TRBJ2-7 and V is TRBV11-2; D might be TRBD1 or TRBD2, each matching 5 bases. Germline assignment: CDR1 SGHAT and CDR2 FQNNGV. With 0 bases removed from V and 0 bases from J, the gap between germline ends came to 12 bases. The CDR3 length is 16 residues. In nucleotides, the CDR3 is TGTGCCAGCAGCTTAGATACGGGGCTCTTCTCCTACGAGCAGTACTTC. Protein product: CASSLDTGLFSYEQYF.

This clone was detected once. The CDR3 protein is CASSIGVRNYGYTF. The CDR3 DNA follows: TGTGCCAGCAGCATAGGGGTAAGGAACTATGGCTACACCTTC. The chain is built from TRBV7-9 and TRBJ1-2; tentative D call: TRBD1 (5 bases). This CDR3 region has 14 residues. V shed 5 bases and J shed 2 bases, with 12 bases lying between them. Germline CDR1 reads SEHNR; CDR2 reads FQNEAQ (reference sequence).

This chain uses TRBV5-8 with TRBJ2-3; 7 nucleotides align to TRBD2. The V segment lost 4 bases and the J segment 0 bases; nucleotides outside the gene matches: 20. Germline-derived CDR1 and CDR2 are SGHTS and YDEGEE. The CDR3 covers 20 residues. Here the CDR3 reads CASSLGSVWGGGVSTDTQYF. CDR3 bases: TGTGCCAGCAGCCTTGGTTCGGTTTGGGGCGGGGGAGTAAGCACAGATACGCAGTATTTT.

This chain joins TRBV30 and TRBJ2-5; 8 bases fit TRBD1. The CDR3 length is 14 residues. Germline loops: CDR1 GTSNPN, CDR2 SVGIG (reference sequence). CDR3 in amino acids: CGYGQGGGQETQYF. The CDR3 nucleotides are TGTGGCTACGGACAGGGTGGGGGCCAAGAGACCCAGTACTTC.

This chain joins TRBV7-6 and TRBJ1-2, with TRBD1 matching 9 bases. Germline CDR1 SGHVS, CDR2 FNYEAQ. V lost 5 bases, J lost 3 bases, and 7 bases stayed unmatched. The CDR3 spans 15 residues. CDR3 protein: CASSPRTGDYYGYTF. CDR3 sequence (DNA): TGTGCCAGCAGCCCTCGGACAGGGGATTACTATGGCTACACCTTC.

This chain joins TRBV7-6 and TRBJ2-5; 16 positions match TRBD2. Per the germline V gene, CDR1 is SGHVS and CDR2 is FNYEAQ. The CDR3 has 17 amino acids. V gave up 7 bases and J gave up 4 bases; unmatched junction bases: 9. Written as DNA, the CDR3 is TGTGCCAGCACACAGGGACTAGCGGGGGGGCTTGGAGAGACCCAGTACTTC. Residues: CASTQGLAGGLGETQYF.

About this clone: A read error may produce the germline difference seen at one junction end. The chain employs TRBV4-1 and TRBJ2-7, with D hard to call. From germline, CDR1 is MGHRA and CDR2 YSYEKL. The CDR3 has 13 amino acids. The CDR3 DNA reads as TGCTCCAGCAGCCAAGTAGGGCTGTACGAGCAGTACTTC. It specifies CSSSQVGLYEQYF.

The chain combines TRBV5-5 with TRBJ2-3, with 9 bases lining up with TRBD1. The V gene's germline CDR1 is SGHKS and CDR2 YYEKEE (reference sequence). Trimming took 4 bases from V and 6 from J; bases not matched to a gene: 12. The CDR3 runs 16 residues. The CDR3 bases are TGTGCCAGCAGCCTCTATAGCGGACAGGGGCACGATACGCAGTATTTT. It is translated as CASSLYSGQGHDTQYF.

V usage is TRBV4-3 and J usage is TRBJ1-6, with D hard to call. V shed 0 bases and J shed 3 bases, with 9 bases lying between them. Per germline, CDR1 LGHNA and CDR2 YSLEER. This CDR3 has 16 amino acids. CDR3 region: CASSQDRQSYNSPLHF. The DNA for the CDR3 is TGCGCCAGCAGCCAAGACCGACAAAGCTATAATTCACCCCTCCACTTT.

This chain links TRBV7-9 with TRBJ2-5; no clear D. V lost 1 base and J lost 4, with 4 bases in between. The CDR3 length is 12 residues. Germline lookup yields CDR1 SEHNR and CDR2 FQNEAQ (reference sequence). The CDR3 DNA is TGTGCCAGCAGCTTAGGGGCAGAGACCCAGTACTTC. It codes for CASSLGAETQYF.